This T cell receptor (beta chain) is drawn from a study of OX40 agonist ivuxolimab in advanced cancers. About the research overall: Aged about 23 to 80 with a mean of about 63 years, they were almost 85% male. Three partial responders included one hepatocellular carcinoma patient and two cutaneous melanoma patients.

Data came from immunoSEQ multiplex PCR; TCRdb stores just in-frame clones and leaves some out. Of about 100,000 clones in the sample, approximately 90% were seen once. Blood samples were obtained at baseline, cycle 4 day 1, and cycle 7 day 1. Concerning this clone: Its antigen is unknown.

The CDR3 is made up of 13 amino acids. Germline CDR1 is SQVTM and CDR2 is ANQGSEA. The ends were cut back, 0 bases at V and 6 bases at J, with 9 bases in the middle. The study, taken as a whole, reports: At 0.1 to 3.0 mg/kg, CD4+ and CD8+ blood T cells expanded clonally by week 6.

The rearrangement uses TRBV29-1 and TRBJ2-1; D remains ambiguous. Sample: CD4+ or CD8+ T cells sorted from blood, taken in a trial of the OX40 agonist ivuxolimab. The receptor was isolated from an adult with an advanced solid tumor such as melanoma, head and neck, liver or kidney cancer. The DNA of the CDR3 is TGCAGCGTTGAAGATCGGTGGGCCAATGAGCAGTTCTTC. Protein product: CSVEDRWANEQFF.